This TCR beta chain was sequenced during a study of cytomegalovirus exposure and HLA in healthy donors. CDR1 and CDR2 (germline): LGHNA, YNFKEQ. This CDR3 is 13 amino acids long. J was trimmed by 10 bases and V by 4 bases; bases with no gene match: 7. Primers for the PCR totalled 60 Vbeta and 13 Jbeta. Sequenced by immunoSEQ multiplex PCR; TCRdb stores in-frame clones only, minus some. The sample includes around 100,000 clones, more than 70% of them seen just once. The chain uses TRBV4-2 and TRBJ2-1; 7 nucleotides line up with TRBD2. The specimen sequenced was PBMCs. This TCR was recovered from a woman aged 60-75 years in good health and CMV-seropositive. Here the CDR3 reads CASSPGETSEQFF. In DNA form, the CDR3 reads TGTGCCAGCAGCCCCGGAGAGACTAGCGAGCAGTTCTTC.